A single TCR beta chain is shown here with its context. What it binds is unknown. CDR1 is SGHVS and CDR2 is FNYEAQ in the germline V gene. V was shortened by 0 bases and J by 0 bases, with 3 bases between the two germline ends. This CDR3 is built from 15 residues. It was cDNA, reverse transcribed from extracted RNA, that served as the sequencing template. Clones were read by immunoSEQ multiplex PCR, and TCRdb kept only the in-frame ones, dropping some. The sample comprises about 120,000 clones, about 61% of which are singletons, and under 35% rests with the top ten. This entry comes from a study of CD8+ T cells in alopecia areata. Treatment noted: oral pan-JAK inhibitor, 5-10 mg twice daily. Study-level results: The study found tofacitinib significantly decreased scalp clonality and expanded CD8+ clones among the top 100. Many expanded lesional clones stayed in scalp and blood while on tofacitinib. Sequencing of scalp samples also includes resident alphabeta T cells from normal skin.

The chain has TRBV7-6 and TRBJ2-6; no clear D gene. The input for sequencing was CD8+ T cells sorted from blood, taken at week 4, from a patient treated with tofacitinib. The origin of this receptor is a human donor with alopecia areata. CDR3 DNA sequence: TGTGCCAGCAGCTTAGCGTTCTCTGGGGCCAACGTCCTGACTTTC. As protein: CASSLAFSGANVLTF.